Below, 21 T cell receptor beta chains from the same sample are listed, as sequenced in a study of cytomegalovirus exposure and HLA in healthy donors (dated by TCRdb to 2017 to 2019). Library method: the immunoSEQ multiplex PCR assay. Imported from immuneACCESS, the table was reduced by TCRdb to in-frame sequences with V and J called. These copies leave out some clones; in studies compared against another copy, an unresolved V gene accounts for under half, and the cause of the remainder is not known. The sample profile shows about 160,000 clones; approximately 96% of them were found once. Together, the top ten hold about 0.89% of the sample. Specimen: PBMCs. These receptors were taken from a woman between 18 and 30 years old in good health and CMV-seronegative.

This chain links TRBV5-6 with TRBJ2-1; 9 nucleotides agree with TRBD2. The CDR3 consists of 15 residues. Trimming cost V 0 bases and J 3 bases; bases outside gene matches: 1. The germline V gene has CDR1 SGHDT and CDR2 YYEEEE. For the CDR3, the DNA is TGTGCCAGCAGCTTGGGCGGGGGGGTCTACAATGAGCAGTTCTTC. Protein: CASSLGGGVYNEQFF.

This clone was counted a single time. The genes are TRBV19 and TRBJ1-6; possible D gene TRBD1, 5 bases. V lost 3 bases and J 8 bases, leaving 23 bases between the germline ends. The CDR3 sequence is 18 residues long. Per germline, CDR1 LNHDA and CDR2 SQIVND (reference sequence). CDR3: CASSITLRDSTGDSPLHF. The CDR3 nucleotides read TGTGCCAGTAGTATTACCCTACGGGACTCCACTGGAGATTCACCCCTCCACTTT. Combining the CDR3 with reference TRBV19 and TRBJ1-6 gives the whole variable domain DGGITQSPKYLFRKEGQNVTLSCEQNLNHDAMYWYRQDPGQGLRLIYYSQIVNDFQKGDIAEGYSVSREKKESFPLTVTSAQKNPTAFYLCASSITLRDSTGDSPLHFGNGTRLTVT.

The V and J genes are TRBV7-9 and TRBJ1-1, with 7 positions matching TRBD1. CDR3 length: 15 residues. The J segment lost 2 bases and the V segment lost 11 bases, leaving 14 bases of the junction unmatched. Germline V gives CDR1 SEHNR, CDR2 FQNEAQ (reference sequence). CDR3 residues: CASVWGDRVNTEAFF. The CDR3 DNA reads as TGTGCCTCCGTATGGGGGGACAGAGTTAACACTGAAGCTTTCTTT.

The chain uses TRBV29-1 and TRBJ2-3; a possible D gene is TRBD2 (5 bases). The V end was cut by 7 bases, the J end by 1 base, with 12 bases between. Germline V gene data show CDR1 as SQVTM and CDR2 as ANQGSEA. The CDR3 runs 13 residues. The DNA for the CDR3 is TGCAGCGGTGACGAGGGTGGCACAGATACGCAGTATTTT. Protein sequence: CSGDEGGTDTQYF.

The rearrangement links TRBV6-5 to TRBJ1-6, with 8 bases aligning to TRBD1. V lost 5 bases and J lost 5; bases outside the gene matches: 5. Per germline, CDR1 MNHEY and CDR2 SVGAGI. The CDR3 loop spans 15 amino acids. CDR3 in amino acids: CASSNGQGHNSPLHF. The DNA for the CDR3 is TGTGCCAGCAGTAACGGACAGGGACATAATTCACCCCTCCACTTT.

The chain links TRBV6-5 to TRBJ1-6; 9 nucleotides line up with TRBD1. The ends lost 4 bases at V and 10 bases at J; junction bases unmatched: 8. CDR3 length: 15 residues. Per germline, CDR1 MNHEY and CDR2 SVGAGI. CDR3 sequence: CASSFAGTGSSPLHF. CDR3 sequence (DNA): TGTGCCAGCAGTTTCGCCGGGACAGGGAGCTCACCCCTCCACTTT.

The rearrangement links TRBV7-9 to TRBJ2-5; D is possibly TRBD1 (6 bases). Germline V CDR1 and CDR2: SEHNR, FQNEAQ (reference sequence). This CDR3 is 12 amino acids long. V lost 10 bases and J lost 1, with 10 bases in between. The CDR3 is CAITGFQETQYF. The CDR3 nucleotides are TGTGCCATCACAGGGTTCCAAGAGACCCAGTACTTC.

The chain carries TRBV18 and TRBJ2-7, with a weak D call TRBD2 (5 bases). The germline CDR1 and CDR2 sequences are KGHSH and LQKENI. The CDR3 is made up of 13 amino acids. The ends were cut back, 5 bases at V and 4 bases at J, with 12 bases in the middle. CDR3 in DNA: TGTGCCAGCTCATTCCTCAGCGGTTACGAGCAGTACTTC. Protein sequence: CASSFLSGYEQYF.

This clone was seen only once. V and J are TRBV30 and TRBJ1-2; tentatively, D is TRBD1 (5 bases). Deletions cut 7 bases from V and 8 bases from J, with 17 bases between. The CDR3 contains 12 residues. CDR1 and CDR2 (germline): GTSNPN, SVGIG (reference sequence). CDR3 loop: CASLRVEGGYTF. The CDR3, as DNA: TGTGCCTCACTCAGGGTGGAAGGAGGCTACACCTTC. The whole variable domain, remainder taken from reference TRBV30 and TRBJ1-2, is SQTIHQWPATLVQPVGSPLSLECTVEGTSNPNLYWYRQAAGRGLQLLFYSVGIGQISSEVPQNLSASRPQDRQFILSSKKLLLSDSGFYLCASLRVEGGYTFGSGTRLTVV.

The chain is built from TRBV6-5 and TRBJ1-6; 7 bases line up with TRBD1. Germline V lookup: CDR1 MNHEY, CDR2 SVGAGI. This CDR3 is 15 amino acids long. The ends lost 5 bases at V and 6 bases at J; junction bases unmatched: 7. CDR3 sequence (DNA): TGTGCCAGCAGTGGCACCGGGACAGTTAATTCACCCCTCCACTTT. Translating it yields CASSGTGTVNSPLHF.

This sequence joins TRBV4-3 and TRBJ1-4; TRBD1 matches at 7 bases. Looked up from germline, CDR1 is LGHNA and CDR2 is YSLEER. CDR3 length: 15 amino acids. Trimming at V came to 4 bases and at J to 3 bases, leaving 5 bases not matched to a gene. CDR3 residues: CASSLRTGPNEKLFF. DNA for the CDR3: TGCGCCAGCAGCCTTAGGACAGGTCCTAATGAAAAACTGTTTTTT.

The chain recombines TRBV7-2 with TRBJ1-1; 8 bases are a match to TRBD1. The CDR3 is 13 amino acids. Germline V gene data show CDR1 as SGHTA and CDR2 as FQGNSA. V was clipped by 5 bases and J by 11 bases; unmatched bases: 10. The CDR3 DNA is TGTGCCAGCAGCCCCCAGGGGGCGCAAGGTGCTTTCTTT. This codes for CASSPQGAQGAFF.

CDR3 bases: TGTGCCAGCAGGGACACCTACAATCAGCCCCAGCATTTT. This sequence encodes CASRDTYNQPQHF. The V gene is TRBV6-5, the J gene TRBJ1-5; a possible D gene is TRBD1 (5 bases). Germline CDR1 reads MNHEY; CDR2 reads SVGAGI. This CDR3 region has 13 residues. Trimming took 6 bases from V and 3 from J, leaving 9 bases between them.

V and J are TRBV5-1 and TRBJ1-6, with D maybe TRBD1 (6 bases). V gave up 0 bases and J gave up 10 bases, with 14 bases separating them. CDR1 and CDR2 from the germline V gene are SGHRS and YFSETQ. CDR3 size: 15 residues. The CDR3 here is CASSLGTGNRSPLHF. DNA of the CDR3: TGCGCCAGCAGCTTGGGAACAGGGAATAGATCACCCCTCCACTTT.

This clone is a singleton in its sample. At the DNA level, this CDR3 is encoded by other sequences in the same sample as well. The CDR3 DNA is TGTGCCAGCAGCTCGCCGGGGGTTAACTATGGCTACACCTTC. Translated, it gives CASSSPGVNYGYTF. This chain uses TRBV5-4 with TRBJ1-2; a weak D match, TRBD1 (5 bases). The V and J ends lost 3 bases and 1 base respectively, with 10 bases between them. The CDR3 consists of 14 residues. Germline V lookup: CDR1 SGHNT, CDR2 YYREEE (reference sequence).

The chain employs TRBV6-6 and TRBJ2-7; 13 positions agree with TRBD2. Trimming removed 5 bases from V and 2 bases from J; junction bases left unmatched: 6. The CDR3 has 16 amino acids. Germline CDR1 MNHNY, CDR2 SVGAGI (reference sequence). CDR3 in amino acids: CASSGPTSGGAYEQYF. In DNA, the CDR3 is TGTGCCAGCAGTGGCCCAACTAGCGGGGGGGCCTACGAGCAGTACTTC.

The chain is built from TRBV4-2 and TRBJ2-2; 12 positions agree with TRBD2. V lost 2 bases, J lost 5 bases, and 9 bases stayed unmatched. Germline V gives CDR1 LGHNA, CDR2 YNFKEQ. The CDR3 is made up of 18 amino acids. For the CDR3, the DNA is TGTGCCAGCAGCCAACTAGCGGGGGGGCCGGGAGAGACCGGGGAGCTGTTTTTT. It yields the protein CASSQLAGGPGETGELFF.

This rearrangement joins TRBV4-1 to TRBJ2-7; 7 nucleotides match TRBD1. The CDR3 is 13 residues long. CDR1 is MGHRA, CDR2 YSYEKL, per germline. V lost 5 bases to trimming and J lost 4 bases; unmatched junction nucleotides: 5. CDR3: CASSFGTEYEQYF. CDR3 DNA sequence: TGCGCCAGCAGCTTCGGGACAGAGTACGAGCAGTACTTC.

The chain links TRBV6-5 to TRBJ1-1; D is ambiguous. V lost 2 bases to trimming and J lost 4 bases, with 8 bases between them. The CDR3 has 13 residues. The V gene's germline CDR1 is MNHEY and CDR2 SVGAGI. DNA for the CDR3: TGTGCCAGCAGTTACGTCGGGGTCACTGAAGCTTTCTTT. Protein: CASSYVGVTEAFF.

This clone occurred once. V usage is TRBV6-5 and J usage is TRBJ2-3; D is unresolved. V dropped 4 bases and J dropped 5 bases, with 4 bases sitting between them. The CDR3 sequence is 11 residues long. Germline values: CDR1 MNHEY, CDR2 SVGAGI. The CDR3 DNA reads as TGTGCCAGCAGTTTCCTAGATACGCAGTATTTT. Its protein product is CASSFLDTQYF.

This clone was found once. DNA of the CDR3: TGTGCCAGTAAGAGCAGGATCGCAACTAATGAAAAACTGTTTTTT. Its protein is CASKSRIATNEKLFF. The rearrangement uses TRBV19 and TRBJ1-4; D unresolved. From germline, CDR1 is LNHDA and CDR2 SQIVND (reference sequence). Trimming removed 7 bases at V and 0 bases at J, with 12 bases between. The CDR3 is 15 residues long. Full variable domain (outside the CDR3, taken from reference TRBV19 and TRBJ1-4): DGGITQSPKYLFRKEGQNVTLSCEQNLNHDAMYWYRQDPGQGLRLIYYSQIVNDFQKGDIAEGYSVSREKKESFPLTVTSAQKNPTAFYLCASKSRIATNEKLFFGSGTQLSVL.